This T cell receptor (beta chain) was identified during a study of blood T cell repertoires in COVID-19. The table came from immunoSEQ multiplex PCR; TCRdb's copy has only in-frame clones and leaves some out. The data show around 300,000 clones, 80% to 90% seen once. Sequencing used peripheral blood. The source of this sequence is a woman in her forties or fifties who had recovered from COVID-19.

CDR3 protein: CASSQEISFGTGYTGELFF. CDR3 DNA: TGCGCCAGCAGCCAAGAGATCTCCTTCGGGACAGGGTACACCGGGGAGCTGTTTTTT. The chain links TRBV4-3 to TRBJ2-2, with TRBD1 identical over 9 bases. The CDR3 is made up of 19 amino acids. V was clipped by 0 bases and J by 3 bases; unmatched bases: 11. Germline CDR1 and CDR2: LGHNA and YSLEER.